The 31 T cell receptor beta chains given below trace back to one sample, sequenced in a study of shared clonotypes between healthy human individuals. This table comes from immunoSEQ multiplex PCR, and its TCRdb copy is limited to in-frame clones, with some not included. The profile shows more than 450,000 clones, approximately 85% of them singletons. Material for sequencing was PBMCs. Source of these receptors: a woman aged 40 to 49 in good health. Some clones in this sample may be carry-over from other donors' samples.

The chain couples TRBV11-2 to TRBJ1-5; D gene ambiguous. Trimming shortened V by 3 bases and J by 0 bases, and 6 bases separated the two germline ends. The CDR3 sequence is 14 residues long. Germline CDR1 is SGHAT and CDR2 is FQNNGV. CDR3 sequence reads: CASSLEYSNQPQHF. CDR3 DNA: TGTGCCAGCAGCTTGGAGTATAGCAATCAGCCCCAGCATTTT.

The chain has TRBV14 and TRBJ2-2; D is undetermined. The germline V gene has CDR1 SGHDN and CDR2 FVKESK. V was cut by 4 bases and J by 4 bases, with 13 bases left in between. CDR3 size: 15 residues. The CDR3 protein is CASSLIGWGTGELFF. In DNA, the CDR3 is TGTGCCAGCAGCCTTATTGGATGGGGCACCGGGGAGCTGTTTTTT.

V usage is TRBV5-8 and J usage is TRBJ2-2; perhaps TRBD2 as D (6 bases). Trimming stripped 3 bases from V and 5 bases from J, with 14 bases between. The CDR3 totals 15 residues. The germline CDR1 and CDR2 sequences are SGHTS and YDEGEE. The CDR3 nucleotides are TGTGCCAGCAGCTGGGCGGGACGGGGGACCGGGGAGCTGTTTTTT. Its protein is CASSWAGRGTGELFF.

This clone was detected a few times. The chain has TRBV4-1 and TRBJ1-2; perhaps TRBD1 as D (6 bases). Trimming pared 2 bases from V and 7 bases from J, leaving 17 bases between. The CDR3 covers 15 residues. Germline V gene sequence: CDR1 MGHRA, CDR2 YSYEKL. The CDR3 here is CASSQPGRGQGGYTF. In DNA form, the CDR3 reads TGCGCCAGCAGCCAACCGGGCAGGGGCCAAGGTGGCTACACCTTC.

This clone has at least ten counts. V is TRBV4-2 and J is TRBJ2-3; 7 nucleotides match TRBD2. CDR3 length: 16 amino acids. Trimming took 3 bases from V and 0 from J; bases not matched to a gene: 6. In germline, CDR1 is LGHNA, CDR2 YNFKEQ. CDR3 residues: CASSQGTTTSTDTQYF. CDR3 coding DNA: TGTGCCAGCAGCCAGGGGACTACCACTAGCACAGATACGCAGTATTTT.

This chain links TRBV6-5 with TRBJ2-1; possible D gene TRBD1, 7 bases. The CDR3 sequence is 14 residues long. Germline V gene sequence: CDR1 MNHEY, CDR2 SVGAGI. V was cut by 4 bases and J by 9 bases, with 16 bases left in between. CDR3 nucleotide sequence: TGTGCCAGCAGTTCCGCTGACAGGGAGGCTGAGCAGTTCTTC. This sequence encodes CASSSADREAEQFF.

This chain connects TRBV29-1 to TRBJ2-1, with 9 bases that match TRBD1. With 4 bases clipped from V and 9 bases from J, the junction kept 10 bases outside the gene matches. Germline CDR1 reads SQVTM; CDR2 reads ANQGSEA. There are 14 residues in the CDR3. The CDR3 loop is CSVAPIQGAGEQFF. The CDR3, as DNA: TGCAGCGTTGCCCCCATACAGGGGGCTGGTGAGCAGTTCTTC.

In this sample, this clone turned up a few times. The chain employs TRBV4-1 and TRBJ1-1, with D unclear. Trimming took 0 bases from V and 4 from J, leaving 12 bases between them. CDR1 MGHRA and CDR2 YSYEKL come from the germline V gene. This CDR3 has 15 residues. The CDR3 DNA follows: TGCGCCAGCAGCCAAGAACCTTTTGATGCCACTGAAGCTTTCTTT. Its protein product is CASSQEPFDATEAFF.

The chain employs TRBV28 and TRBJ2-2, with D possibly matching TRBD1 (5 bases). The CDR3 totals 16 residues. The germline V gene has CDR1 MDHEN and CDR2 SYDVKM. Trimming removed 5 bases at V and 4 bases at J, with 17 bases between. The CDR3 DNA reads as TGTGCCAGCAGTCTCGTAGGGGTTACTCCCACCGGGGAGCTGTTTTTT. Its translation is CASSLVGVTPTGELFF. Looking up the rest from reference TRBV28 and TRBJ2-2 gives the full variable domain: DVKVTQSSRYLVKRTGEKVFLECVQDMDHENMFWYRQDPGLGLRLIYFSYDVKMKEKGDIPEGYSVSREKKERFSLILESASTNQTSMYLCASSLVGVTPTGELFFGEGSRLTVL.

The chain has TRBV6-1 and TRBJ2-5; D unclear. V was clipped by 4 bases and J by 1 base, with 7 bases between them. The length of the CDR3 is 13 residues. Germline V gene lookup returns CDR1 MNHNS and CDR2 SASEGT. The CDR3 here is CASSGGIQETQYF. Written as DNA, the CDR3 is TGTGCCAGCAGTGGGGGAATCCAAGAGACCCAGTACTTC.

This clone was seen at least ten times. The chain employs TRBV6-1 and TRBJ2-7, with 9 bases aligning to TRBD2. In germline, CDR1 is MNHNS, CDR2 SASEGT. V was pared by 6 bases and J by 5 bases, with 11 bases of the junction left unmatched. The CDR3 is made up of 15 amino acids. In nucleotides, the CDR3 is TGTGCCAGCAGCGGTCTTAGCGGGAGTTCTGACGAGCAGTACTTC. This translates into CASSGLSGSSDEQYF.

The chain links TRBV30 to TRBJ2-5; tentatively, D is TRBD1 (6 bases). The germline CDR1 and CDR2 sequences are GTSNPN and SVGIG (reference sequence). CDR3 length: 14 residues. Trimming took 0 bases from V and 5 from J, leaving 13 bases between them. CDR3 region: CAWSVRRGSETQYF. CDR3 nucleotides: TGTGCCTGGAGTGTACGAAGGGGGAGCGAGACCCAGTACTTC.

The chain couples TRBV10-3 to TRBJ2-7; maybe TRBD2 (6 bases). The germline V gene encodes CDR1 ENHRY and CDR2 SYGVKD. The CDR3 contains 15 residues. Trimming pared 4 bases from V and 4 bases from J, leaving 17 bases between. The CDR3, as DNA: TGTGCCATCAGTGGGGGACTGGGGAGAGATTACGAGCAGTACTTC. Translating it yields CAISGGLGRDYEQYF.

This clone occurred a few times. The rearrangement joins TRBV28 to TRBJ2-6, with a possible D match to TRBD2 (5 bases). The V and J ends lost 4 bases and 4 bases respectively, with 17 bases between them. Germline loops: CDR1 MDHEN, CDR2 SYDVKM. The CDR3 spans 17 residues. Here the CDR3 reads CASSSPRWTGGANVLTF. In DNA form, the CDR3 reads TGTGCCAGCAGTTCCCCTAGGTGGACTGGGGGGGCCAACGTCCTGACTTTC.

The chain joins TRBV2 to TRBJ1-4; possibly TRBD1 for D (6 bases). Per the germline V gene, CDR1 is SNHLY and CDR2 is FYNNEI. The length of the CDR3 is 12 residues. Trimming removed 6 bases at V and 7 bases at J, with 9 bases between. This CDR3 reads CASSRGIEKLFF. The CDR3 nucleotides read TGTGCCAGCAGCAGGGGCATTGAAAAACTGTTTTTT.

This clone was seen just once. The genes are TRBV7-9 and TRBJ2-2, with D tentatively TRBD2 (5 bases). The germline V gene has CDR1 SEHNR and CDR2 FQNEAQ (reference sequence). The V end was cut by 5 bases, the J end by 8 bases, with 9 bases between. The CDR3 runs 12 residues. CDR3 residues: CASSLSEGELFF. The CDR3 nucleotides are TGTGCCAGCAGCCTTAGCGAGGGGGAGCTGTTTTTT.

This clone was recorded only once. The chain is built from TRBV13 and TRBJ2-5; no definite D call. Trimming cost V 2 bases and J 1 base, with 14 bases left between them. Looked up from germline, CDR1 is PRHDT and CDR2 is FYEKMQ (reference sequence). CDR3 length equals 16 residues. CDR3 region: CASSLSGGRIQETQYF. CDR3 in DNA: TGTGCCAGCAGCTTATCCGGCGGCCGTATCCAAGAGACCCAGTACTTC.

The chain couples TRBV27 to TRBJ2-5; weak D call: TRBD1 (5 bases). V dropped 6 bases and J dropped 4 bases, with 15 bases sitting between them. From germline, CDR1 is MNHEY and CDR2 SMNVEV (reference sequence). CDR3 length: 14 amino acids. The CDR3 DNA is TGTGCCAGCAGACCAAAAGGGGTGGGAGAGACCCAGTACTTC. It is translated as CASRPKGVGETQYF.

This chain joins TRBV5-4 and TRBJ2-1, with 11 bases fitting TRBD2. V was pared by 1 base and J by 8 bases, with 14 bases of the junction left unmatched. In germline, CDR1 is SGHNT, CDR2 YYREEE (reference sequence). The CDR3 is 18 residues long. Here the CDR3 DNA reads TGTGCCAGCAGCTTGAGCCTCCATACTAGCGGGAGTCGGGATGAGCAGTTCTTC. It codes for CASSLSLHTSGSRDEQFF.

CDR3 in DNA: TGTGCCAGCAGTTTAAAAGGTTGGGGAGGTCAAGAGACCCAGTACTTC. Its protein product is CASSLKGWGGQETQYF. The chain employs TRBV27 and TRBJ2-5, with D possibly TRBD2 on 6 matching bases. CDR1 and CDR2 from the germline V gene are MNHEY and SMNVEV (reference sequence). The CDR3 runs to 16 residues. V lost 2 bases and J 2 bases, leaving 15 bases between the germline ends.

This clone was detected only once. This sequence joins TRBV10-3 and TRBJ2-3; the D is unclear. The CDR3 spans 13 residues. V shed 4 bases and J shed 6 bases, with 11 bases lying between them. The germline CDR1 and CDR2 sequences are ENHRY and SYGVKD. CDR3 sequence (DNA): TGTGCCATCAGTGCGGGCCTTAGGGATACGCAGTATTTT. Its protein product is CAISAGLRDTQYF.

The chain couples TRBV5-1 to TRBJ2-7, with D possibly called TRBD1 or TRBD2 (6 bases each). The CDR3 length is 15 residues. Trimming left V 4 bases short and J 3 bases short, with 17 bases between. CDR1 and CDR2 (germline): SGHRS, YFSETQ. CDR3 sequence (DNA): TGCGCCAGCAGCCTAAACGGGGGCGGGGTCTACGAGCAGTACTTC. Translation: CASSLNGGGVYEQYF.

The J gene is TRBJ1-5, the V gene TRBV6-1; 11 nucleotides line up with TRBD1. This CDR3 has 17 amino acids. Trimming took 4 bases from V and 6 from J; bases not matched to a gene: 11. CDR1 and CDR2 from the germline V gene are MNHNS and SASEGT. The CDR3 is CASSAGQGAPGRQPQHF. CDR3 nucleotide sequence: TGTGCCAGCAGTGCCGGACAGGGGGCGCCGGGCCGTCAGCCCCAGCATTTT.

In DNA, the CDR3 is TGTGCCAGCAGCCCAGATAGCGGGAGAGGGCAGTTCTTC. It yields the protein CASSPDSGRGQFF. The chain combines TRBV7-2 with TRBJ2-1; 9 nucleotides line up with TRBD2. The CDR3 sequence is 13 residues long. The V and J ends lost 5 bases and 12 bases, in that order; junction bases with no gene match: 8. CDR1 SGHTA and CDR2 FQGNSA come from the germline V gene.

V usage is TRBV7-9 and J usage is TRBJ1-1; D ambiguous. The CDR3 consists of 11 residues. Per germline, CDR1 SEHNR and CDR2 FQNEAQ (reference sequence). The V gene lost 2 bases and the J gene lost 7 bases, with 5 bases spanning the gap. The CDR3 DNA is TGTGCCAGCAGCTTACTGGGTGAAGCTTTCTTT. It is translated as CASSLLGEAFF.

The J gene is TRBJ1-3, the V gene TRBV28; D is perhaps TRBD1 (6 bases). The CDR3 length is 14 residues. Trimming pared 4 bases from V and 4 bases from J, leaving 11 bases between. Germline V gives CDR1 MDHEN, CDR2 SYDVKM. The CDR3 is CASSSPGQGNTIYF. The CDR3 DNA follows: TGTGCCAGCAGTTCCCCAGGACAGGGAAACACCATATATTTT.

The chain links TRBV18 to TRBJ2-1; 7 bases are a match to TRBD2. Trimming cost V 1 base and J 2 bases; bases outside gene matches: 2. CDR1 is KGHSH, CDR2 LQKENI, per germline. The CDR3 has 15 amino acids. The CDR3 here is CASSPLAGAYNEQFF. CDR3 DNA sequence: TGTGCCAGCTCACCACTAGCGGGCGCCTACAATGAGCAGTTCTTC.

Only one count was recorded for this clone. The chain joins TRBV19 to TRBJ2-7, with D perhaps TRBD2 (6 bases). Germline lookup yields CDR1 LNHDA and CDR2 SQIVND (reference sequence). The ends were cut back, 1 base at V and 7 bases at J, with 14 bases in the middle. The CDR3 sequence is 14 residues long. The CDR3 nucleotides are TGTGCCAGTAGTATAGCCTCGGGACTCCGAGAGCAGTACTTC. Translation: CASSIASGLREQYF.

The CDR3 reads CASSEGLANLYEQYF. CDR3 sequence (DNA): TGTGCCAGCAGCGAGGGACTAGCGAACCTGTACGAGCAGTACTTC. The genes are TRBV7-8 and TRBJ2-7; TRBD2 matches 10 bases. Germline assignment: CDR1 SGHVS and CDR2 FQNEAQ. J was trimmed by 4 bases and V by 5 bases; bases with no gene match: 8. This CDR3 comprises 15 residues.

This clone occurred once. This chain connects TRBV28 to TRBJ1-1; 9 positions agree with TRBD1. With V trimmed by 6 bases and J by 10 bases, 21 bases remained unmatched. The germline V gene has CDR1 MDHEN and CDR2 SYDVKM. The CDR3 has 17 amino acids. The CDR3 DNA reads as TGTGCCAGCAGCCCCGAACCGGGACAGGGTTTTTTTGGGCGAGCTTTCTTT. This translates into CASSPEPGQGFFGRAFF. The full variable domain, its missing parts supplied by reference TRBV28 and TRBJ1-1, is DVKVTQSSRYLVKRTGEKVFLECVQDMDHENMFWYRQDPGLGLRLIYFSYDVKMKEKGDIPEGYSVSREKKERFSLILESASTNQTSMYLCASSPEPGQGFFGRAFFGQGTRLTVV.

The chain carries TRBV6-5 and TRBJ2-5; 7 bases match TRBD2. V shed 2 bases and J 1 base; nucleotides not matched to a gene: 1. The CDR3 contains 14 residues. CDR1 is MNHEY, CDR2 SVGAGI, per germline. CDR3 sequence reads: CASSYGGGQETQYF. CDR3 sequence (DNA): TGTGCCAGCAGTTACGGGGGGGGCCAAGAGACCCAGTACTTC.